The T cell receptor beta chain under discussion was sequenced for a study of T cell repertoires in cytomegalovirus infection. Study information: Selection of CMV epitopes for the study included recently identified HLA-C-restricted and well-studied HLA-B-restricted ones. It was the public TCR beta signatures that indicated both CMV infection and matching HLA type.

The CDR3 covers 15 residues. Germline loops: CDR1 SGHDT, CDR2 YYEEEE. The V gene end was trimmed by 4 bases and the J gene end by 4 bases; junction bases not matched to a gene: 10. General study points: The response measured ex vivo was dominated by TCR beta clonotypes (HLA-C-restricted and CMV-specific). Based on cumulative public TCR beta family frequency, carriers of CMV plus the relevant HLA were identified.

TCRdb reanalysed the reads using MiXCR and keeps one entry per CDR3 protein. The repertoire holds 400,000 to 600,000 distinct CDR3 sequences, 40% to 50% seen once, with about 45% in the top ten. This clonotype has only one observation. Its antigen is currently unknown. The chain uses TRBV5-6 and TRBJ2-5, with 7 bases aligning to TRBD2. This clonotype originated in a human donor in good health (CMV status not recorded). Some clones in this sample may be carry-over from other donors' samples. Specimen: cultured PBMCs, collected from culture after CMV antigen stimulation. CDR3 sequence reads: CASSPGGYGRETQYF. In DNA form, the CDR3 reads TGTGCCAGCAGCCCGGGGGGTTACGGTCGAGAGACCCAGTACTTC.